The subject of this entry is one T cell receptor beta chain. Its antigen is still unknown. The source of the sample is a study of beta chain features in type 1 diabetes. General study points: Moderate but significant shortening of TCRB CDR3s was recorded in all four CD4+ subsets from Type 1 diabetes patients.

Every isolated RNA sample was fully reverse transcribed, so sequencing captured expressed TCRB transcripts. Naive, central memory and regulatory T cell samples produced a mean of approximately 3.5 million reads. Data came from immunoSEQ multiplex PCR; TCRdb stores just in-frame clones and leaves some out. Of around 150,000 clones listed, about 8.1% were seen once; the top ten hold over 0.5%. The length of the CDR3 is 16 residues. In germline, CDR1 is LNHNV, CDR2 YYDKDF (reference sequence). Trimming cost V 0 bases and J 1 base, with 10 bases left between them. The sequence was obtained from a woman younger than 30 with type 1 diabetes. The chain combines TRBV15 with TRBJ1-3; D is undetermined. Source material: central memory CD4+ T cells from blood. CDR3 in amino acids: CATSRENRRSGNTIYF. The CDR3 bases are TGTGCCACCAGCAGAGAGAACAGACGGTCTGGAAACACCATATATTTT. Complete variable domain (other parts from reference TRBV15 and TRBJ1-3): DAMVIQNPRYQVTQFGKPVTLSCSQTLNHNVMYWYQQKSSQAPKLLFHYYDKDFNNEADTPDNFQSRRPNTSFCFLDIRSPGLGDTAMYLCATSRENRRSGNTIYFGEGSWLTVV.